This TCR beta chain comes out of a study of CD8 T cells in ankylosing spondylitis (dated by TCRdb to about 2017). Background on the whole study: T cell receptor beta repertoires were profiled in healthy donors and ankylosing spondylitis patients so that disease-linked TCR variants could be found. The full study cohort was made up of about two dozen ankylosing spondylitis patients and 108 healthy donors. Peripheral blood was sampled, and synovial fluid was additionally collected from ankylosing spondylitis patients. Overall results and qualifications from the work: Blood from ankylosing spondylitis patients appeared to be characterized by a TCR beta motif made up of about 8 highly homologous amino acid variants. A CD8+ phenotype was shown by the disease-linked clones, which were found at relatively low frequencies in peripheral blood. Some TCR beta motif variants had previously been reported in synovial fluid and blood of reactive arthritis patients, which suggested common disease-initiation mechanisms. The disease-linked clones were reported to be significantly enriched in matched synovial fluid samples from ankylosing spondylitis patients.

Synovial fluid samples were paired with blood samples taken from the same ankylosing spondylitis patients. Notes on this clonotype: What this receptor recognizes is not known. One base away there is no much larger clone; base qualities are not given.

The data were produced on an Illumina HiSeq 2500. TCR beta libraries were prepared by quantitative 5'-RACE with molecular barcodes. As for the authors' bioinformatics: Disease-linked TCR variants were identified with a new computational method built on a probabilistic model of VDJ rearrangement. TCRdb reprocessing: public reads trimmed at Q25 with fastp, clones called with MiXCR, in-frame beta chains kept. When rows share a CDR3 protein, they turn into one entry using the most common DNA and genes. What appears here as the V and J calls and clone size reflects TCRdb's work, not the paper's. Counted in this sample were under 130,000 distinct CDR3 sequences; approximately 25% of them appeared once. About 12% of the sample is in the top ten clones. The germline V gene specifies SGHRS as CDR1 and YFSETQ as CDR2. The CDR3 covers 15 residues, taking in both the cysteine and the phenylalanine. Kept here is only the CDR3 DNA, which spans 45 bases and is read in frame from base 1. V drops 1 base and J drops 1 base, leaving 11 bases in between.

This clonotype was sampled from a male donor with ankylosing spondylitis. The chain employs TRBV5-1 and TRBJ1-1; TRBD1 is a weak D gene call, 6 bases matching. The specimen was synovial fluid, either unsorted or a sorted T cell fraction (not recorded which). The encoded CDR3 is CASSLQTGSNTEAFF. The nucleotide sequence reads as follows: TGCGCCAGCAGCTTGCAAACAGGGTCGAACACTGAAGCTTTCTTT.